Here is one T cell receptor beta chain with its context. The source of the sample is a study of blood T cell repertoires in COVID-19. The method was immunoSEQ multiplex PCR; TCRdb's version includes in-frame clones alone and lacks a portion of them. This sample has about 170,000 clones, with roughly 89% found just once. The CDR3 contains 13 residues. V was shortened by 4 bases and J by 0 bases, with 7 bases between the two germline ends. Per the germline V gene, CDR1 is MNHNY and CDR2 is SVGAGI (reference sequence). This TCR came from a man aged 18 to 35 with active or convalescent COVID-19. The specimen was peripheral blood. The rearrangement uses TRBV6-6 and TRBJ2-7; TRBD1 is a possible D gene (5 bases). The CDR3 region is CASSWGNSYEQYV. The DNA of the CDR3 is TGTGCCAGCAGTTGGGGCAACTCCTACGAGCAGTACGTC.